These T cell receptor beta chains were read from a single sample in a study of cytomegalovirus exposure and HLA in healthy donors. Sequencing was performed with immunoSEQ multiplex PCR; in TCRdb, only in-frame clones are kept and a portion is missing. The sample yields 150,000 or so clones, roughly 77% seen once. Specimen: PBMCs. The receptors derive from a young man in good health and CMV-seropositive. CDR3s include the opening cysteine and the closing phenylalanine or tryptophan. A D gene is named only where the DNA matches it firmly. Rows may omit the clone size; those that give it use once, few, many or a size class.

>.|TRBD1|TRBV19|14|TRBJ2-1
TGTGCCACCCTCCGGGACAGGGGATACAATGAGCAGTTCTTC
CATLRDRGYNEQFF
>.|.|TRBV19|13|TRBJ1-1
TGTGCCAGTAGTATAGCCCGGTACACTGAAGCTTTCTTT
CASSIARYTEAFF
>.|.|TRBV29-1|13|TRBJ2-6
TGCAGCGTTCTGGGCCCTGGGGCCAACGTCCTGACTTTC
CSVLGPGANVLTF
>.|.|TRBV5-1|13|TRBJ1-2
TGCGCCAGCAGCCCTAGGGGATTCGGCGGCTACACCTTC
CASSPRGFGGYTF
>.|TRBD1|TRBV13|19|TRBJ1-2
TGTGCCAGCAGTCAGACCATCATATGGGGTGACAGGGAGAACTATGGCTACACCTTC
CASSQTIIWGDRENYGYTF
>.|TRBD1|TRBV15|15|TRBJ1-1
TGTGCCACCAGCGGCATACAGGGGGCGAGCACTGAAGCTTTCTTT
CATSGIQGASTEAFF
>.|.|TRBV5-1|15|TRBJ1-1
TGCGCCAGCAGCTTGGGGACAGCGCGGGACACTGAAGCTTTCTTT
CASSLGTARDTEAFF
>once|TRBD1|TRBV28|14|TRBJ1-2
TGTGCCAGCAGTCTGACAGGGTTGGATCGTGGCTACACCTTC
CASSLTGLDRGYTF
>.|TRBD2|TRBV27|15|TRBJ2-1
TGTGCCAGCAGTTTACGACTAGCGGGGGCAAGTGAGCAGTTCTTC
CASSLRLAGASEQFF
>.|TRBD1|TRBV4-1|16|TRBJ1-2
TGCGCCAGCAGCCAAGCTGGGACAGCCGTTCTATCGGGCTACACCTTC
CASSQAGTAVLSGYTF
>.|TRBD1|TRBV18|16|TRBJ1-1
TGTGCCAGCTCCCACTCTTCCCAGGGGGTGTACACTGAAGCTTTCTTT
CASSHSSQGVYTEAFF
>.|.|TRBV7-9|15|TRBJ1-5
TGTGCCAGCAGCCCGGACATGTATGGCAATCAGCCCCAGCATTTT
CASSPDMYGNQPQHF
>.|.|TRBV6-5|15|TRBJ1-5
TGTGCCAGCAAAAGGGCACAGGCTTGGGGTCAGCCCCAGCATTTT
CASKRAQAWGQPQHF
>.|.|TRBV29-1|18|TRBJ2-2
TGCAGCGCGGGGACAGGGAGGTCTGCGGGAGGGTGGACCGGGGAGCTGTTTTTT
CSAGTGRSAGGWTGELFF
>.|TRBD1|TRBV30|15|TRBJ1-2
TGTGCCTGGAAGGTATCAGGGGGCGGTAACTATGGCTACACCTTC
CAWKVSGGGNYGYTF
>.|TRBD1|TRBV19|14|TRBJ1-1
TGTGCCAGTAGTACCGGACAGGGGCTCGAGGTTGGTTTCTTT
CASSTGQGLEVGFF